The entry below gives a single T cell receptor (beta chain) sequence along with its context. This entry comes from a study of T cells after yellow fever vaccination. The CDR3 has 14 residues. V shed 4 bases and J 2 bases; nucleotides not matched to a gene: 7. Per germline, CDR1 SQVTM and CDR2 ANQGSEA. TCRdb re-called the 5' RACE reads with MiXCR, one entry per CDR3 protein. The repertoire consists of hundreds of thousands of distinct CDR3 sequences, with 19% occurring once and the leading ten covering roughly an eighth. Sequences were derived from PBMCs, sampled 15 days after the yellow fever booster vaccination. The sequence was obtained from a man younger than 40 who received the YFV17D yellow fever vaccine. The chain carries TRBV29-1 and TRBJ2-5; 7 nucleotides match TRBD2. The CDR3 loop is CSVGGGSYQETQYF. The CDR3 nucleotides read TGCAGCGTTGGGGGGGGAAGCTATCAAGAGACCCAGTACTTC.